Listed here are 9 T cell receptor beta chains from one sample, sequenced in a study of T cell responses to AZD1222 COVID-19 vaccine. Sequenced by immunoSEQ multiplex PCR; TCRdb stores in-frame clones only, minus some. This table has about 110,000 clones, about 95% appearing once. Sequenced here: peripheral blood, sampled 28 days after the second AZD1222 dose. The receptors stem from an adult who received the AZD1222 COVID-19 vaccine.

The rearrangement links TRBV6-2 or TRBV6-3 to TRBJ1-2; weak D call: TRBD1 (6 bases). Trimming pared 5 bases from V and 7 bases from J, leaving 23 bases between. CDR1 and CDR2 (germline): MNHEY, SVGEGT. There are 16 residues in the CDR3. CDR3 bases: TGTGCCAGCAGTGGAAGACAGGATCTCCGGGTAGGTGGCTACACCTTC. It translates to CASSGRQDLRVGGYTF.

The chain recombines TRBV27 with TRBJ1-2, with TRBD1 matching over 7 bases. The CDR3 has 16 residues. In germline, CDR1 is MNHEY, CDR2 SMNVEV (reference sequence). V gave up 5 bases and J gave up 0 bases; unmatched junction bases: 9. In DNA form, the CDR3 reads TGTGCCAGCAGTACTGACAGGGATCCAGCTAACTATGGCTACACCTTC. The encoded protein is CASSTDRDPANYGYTF.

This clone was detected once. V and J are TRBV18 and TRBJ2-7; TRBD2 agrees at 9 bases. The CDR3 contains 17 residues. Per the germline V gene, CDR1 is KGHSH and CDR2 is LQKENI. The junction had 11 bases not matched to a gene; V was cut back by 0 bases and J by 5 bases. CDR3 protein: CASSPPGSSGRADEQYF. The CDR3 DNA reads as TGTGCCAGCTCACCACCTGGGAGTAGCGGGAGAGCGGACGAGCAGTACTTC. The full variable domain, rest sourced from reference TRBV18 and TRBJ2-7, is NAGVMQNPRHLVRRRGQEARLRCSPMKGHSHVYWYRQLPEEGLKFMVYLQKENIIDESGMPKERFSAEFPKEGPSILRIQQVVRGDSAAYFCASSPPGSSGRADEQYFGPGTRLTVT.

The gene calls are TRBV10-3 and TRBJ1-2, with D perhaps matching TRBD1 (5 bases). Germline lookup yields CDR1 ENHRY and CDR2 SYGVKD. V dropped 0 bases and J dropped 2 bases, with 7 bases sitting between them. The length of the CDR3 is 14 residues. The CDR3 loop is CAISESGTNYGYTF. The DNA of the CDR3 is TGTGCCATCAGTGAGTCGGGGACCAACTATGGCTACACCTTC.

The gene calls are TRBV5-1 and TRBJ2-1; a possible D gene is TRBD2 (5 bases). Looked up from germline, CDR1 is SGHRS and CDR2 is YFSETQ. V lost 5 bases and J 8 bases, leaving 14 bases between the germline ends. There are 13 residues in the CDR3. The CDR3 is CASRSSQRHEQFF. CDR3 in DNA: TGCGCCAGCAGAAGCTCACAGCGGCATGAGCAGTTCTTC.

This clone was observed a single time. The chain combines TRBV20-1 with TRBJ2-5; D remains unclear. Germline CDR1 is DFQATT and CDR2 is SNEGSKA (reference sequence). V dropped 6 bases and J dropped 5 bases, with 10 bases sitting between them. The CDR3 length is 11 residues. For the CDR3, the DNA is TGCAGTGCCCCTTCCTGGGAGACCCAGTACTTC. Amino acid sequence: CSAPSWETQYF.

The CDR3 region is CASSFGTRSYEQYF. CDR3 DNA sequence: TGCGCCAGCAGCTTCGGGACAAGGTCCTACGAGCAGTACTTC. The chain joins TRBV5-1 to TRBJ2-7; a weak D match, TRBD1 (6 bases). V was shortened by 2 bases and J by 1 base, with 10 bases between the two germline ends. The CDR3 is 14 residues long. The germline gives CDR1 SGHRS, CDR2 YFSETQ. Full variable domain (missing parts from reference TRBV5-1 and TRBJ2-7): KAGVTQTPRYLIKTRGQQVTLSCSPISGHRSVSWYQQTPGQGLQFLFEYFSETQRNKGNFPGRFSGRQFSNSRSEMNVSTLELGDSALYLCASSFGTRSYEQYFGPGTRLTVT.

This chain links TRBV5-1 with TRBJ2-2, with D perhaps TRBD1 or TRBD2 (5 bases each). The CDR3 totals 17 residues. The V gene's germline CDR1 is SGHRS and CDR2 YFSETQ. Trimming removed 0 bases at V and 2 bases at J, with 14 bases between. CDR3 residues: CASSLGGSTDNTGELFF. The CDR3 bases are TGCGCCAGCAGCTTGGGGGGGAGTACAGACAACACCGGGGAGCTGTTTTTT.

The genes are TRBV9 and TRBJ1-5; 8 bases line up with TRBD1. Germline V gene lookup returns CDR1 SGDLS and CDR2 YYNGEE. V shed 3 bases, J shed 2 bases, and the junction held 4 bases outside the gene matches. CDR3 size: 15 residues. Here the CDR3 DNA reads TGTGCCAGCAGCGGGACAGGGAGACGCAATCAGCCCCAGCATTTT. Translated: CASSGTGRRNQPQHF.